These 32 T cell receptor beta chains were all obtained from the same sample, sequenced in a study of T cells in Graves' hyperthyroidism and ophthalmopathy. From RNA transcripts, TCR beta CDR3 regions were amplified. An initial round of RT-PCR targeting the TCR CDR3 relied on the HTBI primer set. TCRdb independently ran MiXCR on the multiplex PCR reads; one entry per CDR3 protein. The table has 600,000 to 750,000 distinct CDR3 sequences, 15% to 20% seen once. The sequenced material came from blood. These receptors were collected from a man between 50 and 59 years old with Graves' hyperthyroidism.

Written as DNA, the CDR3 is TGTGCCAGCAGCCCCGAGAATCTACAAGAGACCCAGTACTTC. This translates into CASSPENLQETQYF. V usage is TRBV9 and J usage is TRBJ2-5; D unclear. Germline values: CDR1 SGDLS, CDR2 YYNGEE. Trimming removed 4 bases at V and 2 bases at J, with 12 bases between. This CDR3 comprises 14 residues. Full variable domain (remainder filled in from reference TRBV9 and TRBJ2-5): DSGVTQTPKHLITATGQRVTLRCSPRSGDLSVYWYQQSLDQGLQFLIQYYNGEERAKGNILERFSAQQFPDLHSELNLSSLELGDSALYFCASSPENLQETQYFGPGTRLLVL.

The rearrangement joins TRBV20-1 to TRBJ2-5; D is unclear. The germline CDR1 and CDR2 sequences are DFQATT and SNEGSKA (reference sequence). V shed 6 bases and J shed 5 bases, with 10 bases lying between them. This CDR3 contains 11 residues. This chain's CDR3 is CSADSPETQYF. CDR3 nucleotides: TGCAGTGCCGATTCTCCGGAGACCCAGTACTTC.

This clonotype was seen more than once but under ten times. The chain joins TRBV7-9 to TRBJ2-1, with a weak D call TRBD2 (6 bases). Trimming cost V 1 base and J 3 bases, with 13 bases left between them. This CDR3 comprises 16 residues. CDR1 SEHNR and CDR2 FQNEAQ come from the germline V gene (reference sequence). CDR3 in DNA: TGTGCCAGCAGCTTAGGGGAGGTAGGGAACTACAATGAGCAGTTCTTC. This gives the protein CASSLGEVGNYNEQFF.

The gene calls are TRBV29-1 and TRBJ2-7; D is undetermined. Deletions cut 3 bases from V and 7 bases from J, with 13 bases between. This CDR3 has 12 amino acids. Germline-derived CDR1 and CDR2 are SQVTM and ANQGSEA. The CDR3 coding sequence is TGCAGCGTTGACGACTCGGCGAGGGAGCAGTACTTC. It translates to CSVDDSAREQYF.

This clonotype showed up many times. The V call is TRBV6-1, the J call TRBJ2-5; 8 bases map to TRBD1. The CDR3 loop spans 15 amino acids. The V and J ends lost 5 bases and 0 bases, in that order; junction bases with no gene match: 5. Germline CDR1 and CDR2: MNHNS and SASEGT. The DNA of the CDR3 is TGTGCCAGCAGTAAAGGGACAGGCCACCAAGAGACCCAGTACTTC. Protein sequence: CASSKGTGHQETQYF.

The chain carries TRBV4-1 and TRBJ2-1, with TRBD2 as a possible D gene (6 bases). Germline V CDR1 and CDR2: MGHRA, YSYEKL. V lost 5 bases and J lost 2, with 19 bases in between. The length of the CDR3 is 17 residues. The DNA for the CDR3 is TGCGCCAGCAGCGTAGCGGCCCAGGGTCGCACCTACAATGAGCAGTTCTTC. Amino acid sequence: CASSVAAQGRTYNEQFF.

This clonotype occurred once. The V and J genes are TRBV5-1 and TRBJ1-3; 9 positions match TRBD1. The CDR3 is 17 amino acids. Germline assignment: CDR1 SGHRS and CDR2 YFSETQ. V lost 4 bases, J lost 4 bases, and 12 bases stayed unmatched. CDR3 nucleotide sequence: TGCGCCAGCAGCGCCGGCGCCGGGACAGGGTTCGGAAACACCATATATTTT. Translated, it gives CASSAGAGTGFGNTIYF.

The chain combines TRBV5-1 with TRBJ2-2; D ambiguous. Germline loops: CDR1 SGHRS, CDR2 YFSETQ. Trimming removed 6 bases at V and 5 bases at J, with 17 bases between. CDR3 length: 15 residues. CDR3 sequence (DNA): TGCGCCAGCAAGTGGACCCTACTGGGGACCGGGGAGCTGTTTTTT. Translation: CASKWTLLGTGELFF.

This clonotype was counted once. This chain joins TRBV19 and TRBJ1-5; 7 nucleotides align to TRBD1. The CDR3 has 14 amino acids. Germline V gene lookup returns CDR1 LNHDA and CDR2 SQIVND (reference sequence). J lost 0 bases, V lost 10 bases, and 6 bases had no gene match. Written as DNA, the CDR3 is TGTGCCACCCGGACAGGACATAGCAATCAGCCCCAGCATTTT. Encoded protein: CATRTGHSNQPQHF.

This clonotype appeared a few times. The chain couples TRBV19 to TRBJ2-7; 12 nucleotides match TRBD2. V lost 4 bases and J lost 2; bases outside the gene matches: 6. The CDR3 spans 16 residues. Germline values: CDR1 LNHDA, CDR2 SQIVND (reference sequence). CDR3 sequence (DNA): TGTGCCAGTAGTACGGGACTAGCGGGCGTCACCTACGAGCAGTACTTC. Translated, it gives CASSTGLAGVTYEQYF.

This clonotype was picked up a small number of times. The rearrangement joins TRBV18 to TRBJ2-7; 12 nucleotides line up with TRBD1. V was clipped by 3 bases and J by 2 bases; unmatched bases: 5. The CDR3 spans 16 residues. Germline-derived CDR1 and CDR2 are KGHSH and LQKENI. CDR3 loop: CASSPGTGGRAYEQYF. CDR3 DNA sequence: TGTGCCAGCTCACCCGGGACAGGGGGCAGGGCCTACGAGCAGTACTTC.

This clonotype was detected many times. This rearrangement joins TRBV7-2 to TRBJ1-1; the D gene is possibly TRBD1 (6 bases). V was trimmed by 3 bases and J by 1 base, leaving 9 bases between them. The germline CDR1 and CDR2 sequences are SGHTA and FQGNSA. This CDR3 region has 14 residues. The CDR3: CASSFQGRNTEAFF. In nucleotides, the CDR3 is TGTGCCAGCAGCTTCCAGGGGAGGAACACTGAAGCTTTCTTT. Using reference TRBV7-2 and TRBJ1-1 for the parts outside the CDR3, the full variable domain is GAGVSQSPSNKVTEKGKDVELRCDPISGHTALYWYRQSLGQGLEFLIYFQGNSAPDKSGLPSDRFSAERTGGSVSTLTIQRTQQEDSAVYLCASSFQGRNTEAFFGQGTRLTVV.

The chain is built from TRBV15 and TRBJ1-4; TRBD1 matches at 8 bases. The CDR3 has 16 amino acids. Trimming removed 2 bases from V and 2 bases from J; junction bases left unmatched: 4. Germline values: CDR1 LNHNV, CDR2 YYDKDF (reference sequence). The DNA for the CDR3 is TGTGCCACCAGCAGACCCCGGGACAGGACTAATGAAAAACTGTTTTTT. It translates to CATSRPRDRTNEKLFF.

J is TRBJ1-1 and V is TRBV19; TRBD1 agrees at 9 bases. Losses at the gene ends were 1 base for V and 5 bases for J; bases not matched to a gene: 8. Germline CDR1 reads LNHDA; CDR2 reads SQIVND (reference sequence). The CDR3 length is 16 residues. CDR3 sequence: CASSIAPTGGGTEAFF. CDR3 sequence (DNA): TGTGCCAGTAGTATAGCCCCGACAGGGGGAGGAACTGAAGCTTTCTTT.

The chain is built from TRBV27 and TRBJ2-1, with no clear D. Deletions cut 3 bases from V and 3 bases from J, with 6 bases between. The length of the CDR3 is 13 residues. The germline gives CDR1 MNHEY, CDR2 SMNVEV (reference sequence). This CDR3 is CASSFLLYNEQFF. The CDR3, as DNA: TGTGCCAGCAGTTTTTTACTCTACAATGAGCAGTTCTTC.

This clonotype was recorded many times. This chain joins TRBV27 and TRBJ2-1, with 12 bases aligning to TRBD2. The V gene end was trimmed by 5 bases and the J gene end by 7 bases; junction bases not matched to a gene: 9. Germline V gives CDR1 MNHEY, CDR2 SMNVEV (reference sequence). This CDR3 region has 16 residues. CDR3 nucleotide sequence: TGTGCCAGCAGTCCTTGGTCCCTAGCGGGAGGGAATGAGCAGTTCTTC. Residues: CASSPWSLAGGNEQFF.

In this sample, this clonotype turned up many times. The chain carries TRBV10-3 and TRBJ2-3, with 13 bases matching TRBD2. Germline V gene lookup returns CDR1 ENHRY and CDR2 SYGVKD. The CDR3 runs to 18 residues. The ends lost 4 bases at V and 1 base at J; junction bases unmatched: 8. CDR3 region: CAISARSGTSGGTDTQYF. The CDR3 region has the DNA TGTGCCATCAGTGCGAGGTCAGGGACTAGCGGGGGCACAGATACGCAGTATTTT.

In its sample, this clonotype was seen a few times. The chain links TRBV29-1 to TRBJ2-1; D might be TRBD2 (6 bases). The CDR3 length is 16 residues. Per germline, CDR1 SQVTM and CDR2 ANQGSEA. The ends were cut back, 1 base at V and 2 bases at J, with 15 bases in the middle. This CDR3 reads CSVEVGNRGAYNEQFF. The CDR3 coding sequence is TGCAGCGTTGAAGTAGGAAATCGCGGGGCCTACAATGAGCAGTTCTTC.

In this sample, this clonotype turned up once. The chain's CDR3 is CSARAGAVNSPLHF. In DNA form, the CDR3 reads TGCAGTGCTAGGGCAGGGGCAGTGAATTCACCCCTCCACTTT. V is TRBV20-1 and J is TRBJ1-6, with D tentatively TRBD1 (6 bases). The CDR3 is made up of 14 amino acids. Germline V gives CDR1 DFQATT, CDR2 SNEGSKA (reference sequence). V gave up 3 bases and J gave up 7 bases, with 13 bases separating them.

The chain employs TRBV6-1 and TRBJ2-5; 7 positions agree with TRBD1. CDR1 is MNHNS, CDR2 SASEGT, per germline. CDR3 length: 15 residues. Losses at the gene ends were 7 bases for V and 5 bases for J; bases not matched to a gene: 13. This CDR3 is CASNDFRQGRETQYF. The CDR3 region has the DNA TGTGCCAGCAATGATTTCCGACAGGGACGGGAGACCCAGTACTTC.

This clonotype was seen a few times. The CDR3: CASSQGSDKAYEQYF. DNA for the CDR3: TGCGCCAGCAGCCAAGGTTCGGATAAGGCCTACGAGCAGTACTTC. The genes are TRBV4-1 and TRBJ2-7; no clear D. The CDR3 extends over 15 amino acids. From germline, CDR1 is MGHRA and CDR2 YSYEKL. V was cut by 1 base and J by 2 bases, with 12 bases left in between.

On this clonotype: This may be a read error, as it is one base from a much larger clone. The V and J genes are TRBV28 and TRBJ1-2; D possibly corresponds to TRBD1 (6 bases). The CDR3 runs 12 residues. Germline CDR1 is MDHEN and CDR2 is SYDVKM. The CDR3 bases are TGTGCCAGCAGGCAGGGGAACTATGGCGACACCTTC. Translated: CASRQGNYGDTF.

CDR3 amino acids: CAIRGDNPTDTQYF. The CDR3 DNA is TGTGCCATCAGAGGGGACAACCCCACAGATACGCAGTATTTT. This chain uses TRBV10-3 with TRBJ2-3; weak D call: TRBD1 (6 bases). Trimming took off 6 bases at V and 2 bases at J, with 12 bases between the two ends. CDR3 size: 14 residues. In germline, CDR1 is ENHRY, CDR2 SYGVKD.

This clonotype turned up a few times. Germline and junction disagree at one end, which may indicate a read error. This rearrangement joins TRBV28 to TRBJ2-3; 12 positions agree with TRBD2. Germline CDR1 reads MDHEN; CDR2 reads SYDVKM. The CDR3 has 14 amino acids. The CDR3 spells CVSLAGGPTDTQYF. DNA for the CDR3: TGTGTCAGCCTAGCGGGAGGGCCCACAGATACGCAGTATTTT.

This clonotype was counted at least ten times. This chain joins TRBV12-5 and TRBJ2-3; 9 nucleotides line up with TRBD2. V dropped 0 bases and J dropped 2; count of bases not matched to a gene: 9. There are 18 residues in the CDR3. CDR1 is LGHNT and CDR2 is FRNRAP in the germline V gene. The CDR3 DNA reads TGTGCTAGTGGTTTGGTAATTGGCGGGGGGGATTACACAGATACGCAGTATTTT. Residues: CASGLVIGGGDYTDTQYF.

This sequence joins TRBV6-1 and TRBJ2-2, with D tentatively TRBD2 (6 bases). The CDR3 has 13 amino acids. CDR1 and CDR2 (germline): MNHNS, SASEGT. Deletions cut 8 bases from V and 0 bases from J, with 7 bases between. The CDR3 loop is CASCGTNTGELFF. CDR3 DNA: TGTGCCAGCTGCGGGACGAACACCGGGGAGCTGTTTTTT.

This clonotype was counted between two and nine times. V usage is TRBV19 and J usage is TRBJ2-1, with D perhaps matching TRBD2 (5 bases). V lost 8 bases to trimming and J lost 4 bases, with 21 bases between them. CDR3 length: 16 amino acids. Germline V lookup: CDR1 LNHDA, CDR2 SQIVND (reference sequence). The CDR3 coding sequence is TGTGCCAGTTCTTCGGAGGCTAGCTGGGTTTACAATGAGCAGTTCTTC. This gives the protein CASSSEASWVYNEQFF.

A word on this clonotype: A much more abundant neighbour one base away suggests this may be a read error. V usage is TRBV18 and J usage is TRBJ2-1, with 8 bases identical to TRBD2. After removal of 11 bases from V and 4 bases from J, the junction contained 4 bases not matched to a gene. Germline V CDR1 and CDR2: KGHSH, LQKENI. The CDR3 loop spans 12 amino acids. Here the CDR3 reads CARGGRYNEQFF. The DNA of the CDR3 is TGTGCCCGCGGGGGGAGATACAATGAGCAGTTCTTC.

This clonotype was detected ten times or more. The chain uses TRBV10-3 and TRBJ2-1; D uncertain. Trimming removed 1 base at V and 9 bases at J, with 7 bases between. This CDR3 spans 12 amino acids. CDR1 and CDR2 (germline): ENHRY, SYGVKD. The CDR3 spells CAISEYEAEQFF. CDR3 coding DNA: TGTGCCATCAGTGAGTACGAGGCTGAGCAGTTCTTC.

Many counts were recorded for this clonotype. The rearrangement links TRBV20-1 to TRBJ2-1; 10 bases agree with TRBD2. V gave up 6 bases and J gave up 5 bases; unmatched junction bases: 10. CDR1 is DFQATT and CDR2 is SNEGSKA in the germline V gene (reference sequence). This CDR3 contains 15 residues. The CDR3 is CSAPLAGNPHNEQFF. In nucleotides, the CDR3 is TGCAGTGCCCCACTAGCGGGAAACCCCCACAATGAGCAGTTCTTC.

The gene calls are TRBV28 and TRBJ2-7; a possible D gene is TRBD1 (6 bases). Germline V lookup: CDR1 MDHEN, CDR2 SYDVKM. V lost 6 bases and J 9 bases, leaving 27 bases between the germline ends. This CDR3 is built from 16 residues. The CDR3 reads CASSTPRWTASVGQYF. CDR3 coding DNA: TGTGCCAGCAGCACTCCGCGTTGGACAGCCTCGGTAGGGCAGTACTTC.

This clonotype has only a few counts. The genes are TRBV18 and TRBJ1-1; D is undetermined. CDR3 length equals 16 residues. The germline V gene encodes CDR1 KGHSH and CDR2 LQKENI. Between the trimmed V and J ends, which lost 0 bases and 0 bases, there was a span of 11 bases. DNA for the CDR3: TGTGCCAGCTCACCACCGTACAGCGGGGTGAACACTGAAGCTTTCTTT. Translation gives CASSPPYSGVNTEAFF.